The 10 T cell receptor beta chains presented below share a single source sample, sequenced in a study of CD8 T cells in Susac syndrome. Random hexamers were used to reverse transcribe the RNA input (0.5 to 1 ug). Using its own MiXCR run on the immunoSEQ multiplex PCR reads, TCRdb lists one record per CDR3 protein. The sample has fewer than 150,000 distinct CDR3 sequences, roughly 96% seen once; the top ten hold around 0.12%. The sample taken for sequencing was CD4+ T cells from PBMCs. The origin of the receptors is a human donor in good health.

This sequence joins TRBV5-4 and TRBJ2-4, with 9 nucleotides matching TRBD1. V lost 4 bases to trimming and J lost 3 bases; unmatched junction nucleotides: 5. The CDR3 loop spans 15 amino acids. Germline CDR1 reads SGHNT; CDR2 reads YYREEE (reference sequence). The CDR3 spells CASSPYRGRKNIQYF. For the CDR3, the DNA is TGTGCCAGCAGCCCATACAGGGGGCGCAAAAACATTCAGTACTTC.

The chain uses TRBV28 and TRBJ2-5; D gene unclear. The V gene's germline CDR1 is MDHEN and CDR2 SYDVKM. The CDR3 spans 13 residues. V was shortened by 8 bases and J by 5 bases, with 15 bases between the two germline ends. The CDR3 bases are TGTGCCAGCCTCGATGCAGGTTGGGAGACCCAGTACTTC. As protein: CASLDAGWETQYF.

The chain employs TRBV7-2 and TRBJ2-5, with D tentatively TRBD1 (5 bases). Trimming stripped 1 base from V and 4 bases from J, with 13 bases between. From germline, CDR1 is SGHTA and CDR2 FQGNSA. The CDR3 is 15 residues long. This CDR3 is CASSLGGLDGETQYF. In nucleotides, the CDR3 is TGTGCCAGCAGCTTAGGGGGCCTTGATGGAGAGACCCAGTACTTC.

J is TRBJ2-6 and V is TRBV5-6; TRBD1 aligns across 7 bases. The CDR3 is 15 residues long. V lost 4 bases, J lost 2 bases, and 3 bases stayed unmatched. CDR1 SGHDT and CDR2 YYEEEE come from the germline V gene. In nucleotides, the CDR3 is TGTGCCAGCAGCCGCACAGGGGCTGGGGCCAACGTCCTGACTTTC. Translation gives CASSRTGAGANVLTF.

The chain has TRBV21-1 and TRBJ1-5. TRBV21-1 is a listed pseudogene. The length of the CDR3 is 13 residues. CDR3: CASSQNSGRAQHF. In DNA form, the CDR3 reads TGTGCCAGCAGCCAGAATTCCGGACGAGCCCAGCATTTT.

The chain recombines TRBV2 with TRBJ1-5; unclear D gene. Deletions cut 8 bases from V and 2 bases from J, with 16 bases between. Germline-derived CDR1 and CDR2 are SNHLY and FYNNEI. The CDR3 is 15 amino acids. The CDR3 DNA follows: TGTGCCAGCCAAGCGGGCCGGGAGGGCAATCAGCCCCAGCATTTT. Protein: CASQAGREGNQPQHF.

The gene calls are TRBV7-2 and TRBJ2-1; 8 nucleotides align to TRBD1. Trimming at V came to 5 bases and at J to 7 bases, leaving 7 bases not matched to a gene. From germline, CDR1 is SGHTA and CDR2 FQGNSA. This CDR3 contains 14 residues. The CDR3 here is CASSPSTGANEQFF. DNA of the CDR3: TGTGCCAGCAGCCCCTCGACAGGGGCTAATGAGCAGTTCTTC.

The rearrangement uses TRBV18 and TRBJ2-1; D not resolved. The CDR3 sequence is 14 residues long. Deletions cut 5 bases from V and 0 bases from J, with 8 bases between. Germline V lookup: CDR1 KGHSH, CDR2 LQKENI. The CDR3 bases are TGTGCCAGCTCATATGACGGCTCCTACAATGAGCAGTTCTTC. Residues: CASSYDGSYNEQFF.

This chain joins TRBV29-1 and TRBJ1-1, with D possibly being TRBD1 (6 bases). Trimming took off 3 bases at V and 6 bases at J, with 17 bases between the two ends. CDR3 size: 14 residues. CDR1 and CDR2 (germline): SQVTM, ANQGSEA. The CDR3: CSVEGNRVDAEAFF. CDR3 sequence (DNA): TGCAGCGTTGAGGGGAACAGGGTAGATGCTGAAGCTTTCTTT.

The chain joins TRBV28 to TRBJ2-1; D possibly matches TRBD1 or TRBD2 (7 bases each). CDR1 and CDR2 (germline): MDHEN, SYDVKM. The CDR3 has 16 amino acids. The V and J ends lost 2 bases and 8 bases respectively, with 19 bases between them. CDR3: CASSLTQGGGLDEQFF. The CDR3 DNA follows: TGTGCCAGCAGTTTAACCCAGGGGGGGGGATTAGATGAGCAGTTCTTC. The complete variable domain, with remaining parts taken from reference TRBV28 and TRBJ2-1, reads DVKVTQSSRYLVKRTGEKVFLECVQDMDHENMFWYRQDPGLGLRLIYFSYDVKMKEKGDIPEGYSVSREKKERFSLILESASTNQTSMYLCASSLTQGGGLDEQFFGPGTRLTVL.